The rows below give T cell receptor beta chains drawn from one sample of a study of blood T cell repertoires in COVID-19. The table came from immunoSEQ multiplex PCR; TCRdb's copy has only in-frame clones and leaves some out. The profile covers approximately 670,000 clones, with over 80% appearing a single time and around 0.3% taken by the ten largest. The specimen sequenced was peripheral blood. These receptors were collected from a woman between 18 and 29 years old with acute or convalescent COVID-19. CDR3s include the opening cysteine and the closing phenylalanine or tryptophan. Fields, in order: CDR3 DNA, CDR3 protein, J gene, clone size, V gene, D gene. The D gene is left open where the match is weak. Some rows mark clone size as missing; the rest say once, few, many or name a class of expanded clone.

CDR3 DNA: TGTGCCAGCAGCCCAGGGGGTACTGAAGCTTTCTTT; CDR3 protein: CASSPGGTEAFF; J gene: TRBJ1-1; clone size: .; V gene: TRBV13; D gene: TRBD1
CDR3 DNA: TGTGCCAGCAGAGCAACAGCTGAAGCTTTCTTT; CDR3 protein: CASRATAEAFF; J gene: TRBJ1-1; clone size: .; V gene: TRBV2; D gene: .
CDR3 DNA: TGTGCCAGCAGTTTATCAACGCAGGGGGCCGGCGGCTACACCTTC; CDR3 protein: CASSLSTQGAGGYTF; J gene: TRBJ1-2; clone size: .; V gene: TRBV27; D gene: TRBD1
CDR3 DNA: TGTGCCAGCAGTTTATTTCATCCAGCGGGGGCCTACGAGCAGTACTTC; CDR3 protein: CASSLFHPAGAYEQYF; J gene: TRBJ2-7; clone size: .; V gene: TRBV27; D gene: TRBD2
CDR3 DNA: TGTGCCACCAGTGGCCCTCTCGGACAGGGGGCCAGTGGCTACACCTTC; CDR3 protein: CATSGPLGQGASGYTF; J gene: TRBJ1-2; clone size: .; V gene: TRBV24-1; D gene: TRBD1
CDR3 DNA: TGCGCCAGTTGGGACAGCCCTTTGAACACTGAAGCTTTCTTT; CDR3 protein: CASWDSPLNTEAFF; J gene: TRBJ1-1; clone size: .; V gene: TRBV5-1; D gene: TRBD1
CDR3 DNA: TGTGCCAGCAGCCCTGGACAGGAATTAGCCAAAAACATTCAGTACTTC; CDR3 protein: CASSPGQELAKNIQYF; J gene: TRBJ2-4; clone size: .; V gene: TRBV3-1/TRBV3-2; D gene: TRBD1
CDR3 DNA: TGCGCCAGCAGCCAAGGAACGCTAGGGGAAAGATTTTCACCCCTCCACTTT; CDR3 protein: CASSQGTLGERFSPLHF; J gene: TRBJ1-6; clone size: .; V gene: TRBV4-1; D gene: .
CDR3 DNA: TGTGCCAGCAGCGTAGGTTCAGGGGCTGGTGTTGATTCACCCCTCCACTTT; CDR3 protein: CASSVGSGAGVDSPLHF; J gene: TRBJ1-6; clone size: .; V gene: TRBV9; D gene: .
CDR3 DNA: TGTGCCAGTAGTCCAACGGCCGGAGGGGGCAGTGAGCAGTTCTTC; CDR3 protein: CASSPTAGGGSEQFF; J gene: TRBJ2-1; clone size: .; V gene: TRBV19; D gene: .
CDR3 DNA: TGTGCCACCAGCAGAGAAGTAGCGGGGATTTCCTACGAGCAGTACTTC; CDR3 protein: CATSREVAGISYEQYF; J gene: TRBJ2-7; clone size: once; V gene: TRBV15; D gene: TRBD2
CDR3 DNA: TGTGCCAGCAGTTACGGCAGGGAAGCTTTCTTT; CDR3 protein: CASSYGREAFF; J gene: TRBJ1-1; clone size: .; V gene: TRBV12-3/TRBV12-4; D gene: .
CDR3 DNA: TGTGCCAGCAGCGTTCGGGCGGGGACTGAAGCTTTCTTT; CDR3 protein: CASSVRAGTEAFF; J gene: TRBJ1-1; clone size: .; V gene: TRBV9; D gene: .
CDR3 DNA: TGTGCCAGCAGCTTTAGCAGAACAGATACGCAGTATTTT; CDR3 protein: CASSFSRTDTQYF; J gene: TRBJ2-3; clone size: .; V gene: TRBV7-2; D gene: .
CDR3 DNA: TGTGCCAGCGGGTTACCGGGTGAGCAGTACTTC; CDR3 protein: CASGLPGEQYF; J gene: TRBJ2-7; clone size: .; V gene: TRBV28; D gene: .
CDR3 DNA: TGTGCAAGTCGCTCCTCACCCCTAGGTGGTGAGGGCGCTTCCTACGAGCAGTACTTC; CDR3 protein: CASRSSPLGGEGASYEQYF; J gene: TRBJ2-7; clone size: .; V gene: TRBV12-2; D gene: .
CDR3 DNA: TGTGCCAGCAGCGTAGGCGGGACCGCCTACACCGGGGAGCTGTTTTTT; CDR3 protein: CASSVGGTAYTGELFF; J gene: TRBJ2-2; clone size: .; V gene: TRBV9; D gene: .
CDR3 DNA: TGTGCCAGCAGCTTAGGTCGACAGGCTAGCAATCAGCCCCAGCATTTT; CDR3 protein: CASSLGRQASNQPQHF; J gene: TRBJ1-5; clone size: .; V gene: TRBV7-3; D gene: .
CDR3 DNA: TGTGCCAGCGGCTCTACTGACAGGGGGTTGACTGAAGCTTTCTTT; CDR3 protein: CASGSTDRGLTEAFF; J gene: TRBJ1-1; clone size: .; V gene: TRBV9; D gene: TRBD1
CDR3 DNA: TGTGCCAGCAGCGTAGGCGGAACACGGGAAAAACTGTTTTTT; CDR3 protein: CASSVGGTREKLFF; J gene: TRBJ1-4; clone size: .; V gene: TRBV9; D gene: .
CDR3 DNA: TGTGCCAGCAGCCCTGACAGGGGGGCCTATGGCTACACCTTC; CDR3 protein: CASSPDRGAYGYTF; J gene: TRBJ1-2; clone size: .; V gene: TRBV5-5; D gene: TRBD1
CDR3 DNA: TGTGCCAGCAGCGAAAGAGCAGGGGGCCTTTCACCCCTCCACTTT; CDR3 protein: CASSERAGGLSPLHF; J gene: TRBJ1-6; clone size: .; V gene: TRBV7-2; D gene: TRBD1
CDR3 DNA: TGCGCCAGCAGTTGGACAGGGGGCCACGAGCAGTACTTC; CDR3 protein: CASSWTGGHEQYF; J gene: TRBJ2-7; clone size: .; V gene: TRBV10-2; D gene: TRBD1
CDR3 DNA: TGCAGCGTCTCCGGGACAGGGTCCTACGAGCAGTACTTC; CDR3 protein: CSVSGTGSYEQYF; J gene: TRBJ2-7; clone size: few; V gene: TRBV29-1; D gene: TRBD1
CDR3 DNA: TGTGCCAGTCTATGTAGTGGCTACACCTTC; CDR3 protein: CASLCSGYTF; J gene: TRBJ1-2; clone size: .; V gene: TRBV24-1; D gene: .
CDR3 DNA: TGTGCCAGCAGTTTAGGGTACGGAGGGTTTGGCTACACCTTC; CDR3 protein: CASSLGYGGFGYTF; J gene: TRBJ1-2; clone size: .; V gene: TRBV27; D gene: .
CDR3 DNA: TGTGCCAGCAGCCAAGAAGGCGGGACAGGGGGCTTACCTTACACCTTC; CDR3 protein: CASSQEGGTGGLPYTF; J gene: TRBJ1-2; clone size: .; V gene: TRBV3-1/TRBV3-2; D gene: TRBD1
CDR3 DNA: TGCGCCAGCAGCTTGGCCGGGACAGGGAACACTGAAGCTTTCTTT; CDR3 protein: CASSLAGTGNTEAFF; J gene: TRBJ1-1; clone size: .; V gene: TRBV5-1; D gene: TRBD1
CDR3 DNA: TGTGCCAGCAGCTCAACTGCCGGGACAGGGAACCTCTATAATTCACCCCTCCACTTT; CDR3 protein: CASSSTAGTGNLYNSPLHF; J gene: TRBJ1-6; clone size: .; V gene: TRBV7-8; D gene: TRBD1
CDR3 DNA: TGTGCCAGCAGTGAAGCTGGGGAGAACGCCTATGGCTACACCTTC; CDR3 protein: CASSEAGENAYGYTF; J gene: TRBJ1-2; clone size: .; V gene: TRBV6-1; D gene: .